This T cell receptor (beta chain) was captured by sequencing in a study of shared clonotypes between healthy human individuals. Using immunoSEQ multiplex PCR, the repertoire was profiled, and TCRdb retains in-frame clones only, with some absent. The sample lists 2.5 million or so clones, roughly nine tenths seen once, with 0.11% to 0.15% in the top ten. This clonotype was obtained from a man between 18 and 35 years old in good health. Sequenced material: naive CD4+ T cells sorted from blood. The subset here: CD45RA+ positively selected.

For the CDR3, the DNA is TGTGCCAGCAGCTTTAAAGACAGGGGGCAATCCGAGCAGTACTTC. This sequence encodes CASSFKDRGQSEQYF. The rearrangement uses TRBV9 and TRBJ2-7, with 10 bases that match TRBD1. J gave up 6 bases and V 4 bases, and 10 bases lay outside the gene matches. CDR1 SGDLS and CDR2 YYNGEE come from the germline V gene. CDR3 length: 15 amino acids.